In this sample, the clone carrying this T cell receptor (beta chain) turned up many times. Its cognate antigen is unknown. The sample comes from a study of beta chain features in type 1 diabetes. Overall study: Patient and healthy donor groups were alike in age, gender and cell yields. Findings and caveats of the study: VDJ junctions in type 1 diabetes patients carried more deletions and fewer insertions. There was no resolution here of whether HLA type influences TCRB rearrangement. In patients and controls equally, PCR might favor templates that are shorter. Shorter TCRB CDR3s, moderately but significantly so, marked every one of the four CD4+ subsets in Type 1 diabetes patients.

The study reverse transcribed the entire isolated RNA, so it sequenced expressed TCRB transcripts. TCRdb keeps only in-frame clones here, not all; method: immunoSEQ multiplex PCR. Among approximately 730,000 clones, 13% were seen once, and the ten largest hold approximately 0.022%. Sequencing input: naive CD4+ T cells from blood. This receptor was taken from a man between 18 and 35 years old with type 1 diabetes.

The CDR3 reads CASSLGQGAELFF. The CDR3 bases are TGTGCCAGCAGCTTAGGACAGGGTGCGGAGCTGTTTTTT. The rearrangement links TRBV13 to TRBJ2-2, with TRBD1 as a possible D gene (6 bases). The CDR3 sequence is 13 residues long. Germline loops: CDR1 PRHDT, CDR2 FYEKMQ (reference sequence). V dropped 0 bases and J dropped 10 bases, with 9 bases sitting between them.